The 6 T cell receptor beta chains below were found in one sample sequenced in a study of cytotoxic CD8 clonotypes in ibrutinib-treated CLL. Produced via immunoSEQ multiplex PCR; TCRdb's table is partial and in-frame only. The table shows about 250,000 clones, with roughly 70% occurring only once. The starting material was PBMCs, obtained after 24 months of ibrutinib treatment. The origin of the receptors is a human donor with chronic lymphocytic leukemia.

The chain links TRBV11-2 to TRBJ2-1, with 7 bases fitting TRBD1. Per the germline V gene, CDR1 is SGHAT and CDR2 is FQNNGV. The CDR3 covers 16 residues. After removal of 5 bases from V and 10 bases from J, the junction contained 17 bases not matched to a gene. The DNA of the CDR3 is TGTGCCAGCAGCCCTCCGGGACAGAGCACGTCGAAGGAGCAGTTCTTC. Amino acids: CASSPPGQSTSKEQFF.

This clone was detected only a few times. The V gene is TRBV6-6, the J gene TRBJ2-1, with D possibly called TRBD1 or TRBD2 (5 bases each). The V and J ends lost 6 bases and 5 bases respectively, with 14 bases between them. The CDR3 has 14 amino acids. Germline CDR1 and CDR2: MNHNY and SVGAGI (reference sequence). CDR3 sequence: CASRAGTQNNEQFF. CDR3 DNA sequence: TGTGCCAGCAGGGCCGGGACGCAAAACAATGAGCAGTTCTTC.

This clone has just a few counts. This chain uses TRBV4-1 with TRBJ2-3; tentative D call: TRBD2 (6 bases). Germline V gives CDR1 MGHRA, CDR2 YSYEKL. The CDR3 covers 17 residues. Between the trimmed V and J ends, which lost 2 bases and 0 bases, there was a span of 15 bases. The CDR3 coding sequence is TGCGCCAGCAGCCAAACTAGACTAGGAGATAGCACAGATACGCAGTATTTT. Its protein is CASSQTRLGDSTDTQYF.

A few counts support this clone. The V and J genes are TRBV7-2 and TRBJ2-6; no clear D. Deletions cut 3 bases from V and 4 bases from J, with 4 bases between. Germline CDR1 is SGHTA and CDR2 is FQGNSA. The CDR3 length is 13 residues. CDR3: CASSLAGANVLTF. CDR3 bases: TGTGCCAGCAGCTTGGCCGGGGCCAACGTCCTGACTTTC.

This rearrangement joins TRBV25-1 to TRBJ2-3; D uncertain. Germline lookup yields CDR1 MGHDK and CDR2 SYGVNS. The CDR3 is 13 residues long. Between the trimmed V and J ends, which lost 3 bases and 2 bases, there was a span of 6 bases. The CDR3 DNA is TGTGCCAGCAGTGAGCCTACCACAGATACGCAGTATTTT. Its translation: CASSEPTTDTQYF.

CDR3 region: CASSVGVTQGRETQYF. The CDR3 DNA follows: TGTGCCAGCAGCGTAGGGGTTACGCAGGGGCGAGAGACCCAGTACTTC. The rearrangement uses TRBV9 and TRBJ2-5, with a tentative D call TRBD1 (6 bases). V lost 0 bases and J lost 4, with 16 bases in between. Germline values: CDR1 SGDLS, CDR2 YYNGEE. This CDR3 spans 16 amino acids.